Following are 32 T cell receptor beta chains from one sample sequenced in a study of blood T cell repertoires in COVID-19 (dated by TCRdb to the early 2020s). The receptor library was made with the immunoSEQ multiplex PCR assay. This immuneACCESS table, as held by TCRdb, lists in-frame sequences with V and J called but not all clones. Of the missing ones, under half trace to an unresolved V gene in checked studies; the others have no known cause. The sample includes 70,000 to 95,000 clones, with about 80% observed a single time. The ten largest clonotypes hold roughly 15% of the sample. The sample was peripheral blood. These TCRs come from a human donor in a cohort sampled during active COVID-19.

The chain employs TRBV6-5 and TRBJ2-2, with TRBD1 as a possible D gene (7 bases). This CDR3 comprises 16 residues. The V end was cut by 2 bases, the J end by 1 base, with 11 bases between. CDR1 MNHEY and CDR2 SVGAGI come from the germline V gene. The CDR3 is CASSYAGQWNTGELFF. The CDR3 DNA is TGTGCCAGCAGTTACGCGGGACAGTGGAACACCGGGGAGCTGTTTTTT.

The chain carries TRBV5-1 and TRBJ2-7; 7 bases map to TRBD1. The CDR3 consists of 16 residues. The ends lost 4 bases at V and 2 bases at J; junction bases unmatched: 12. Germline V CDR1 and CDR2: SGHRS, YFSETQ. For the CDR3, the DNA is TGCGCCAGCAGCCCCCTCCCCGACAGGGTGCCCTACGAGCAGTACTTC. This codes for CASSPLPDRVPYEQYF.

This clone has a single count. The CDR3, as DNA: TGTGCCAGCAGCCACCGGGACAGGGGCACAGATACGCAGTATTTT. It specifies CASSHRDRGTDTQYF. V and J are TRBV11-1 and TRBJ2-3; 9 bases agree with TRBD1. CDR3 length equals 15 residues. Per the germline V gene, CDR1 is SGHAT and CDR2 is FQDESV (reference sequence). Losses at the gene ends were 5 bases for V and 1 base for J; bases not matched to a gene: 4. Variable domain in full (rest from reference TRBV11-1 and TRBJ2-3): EAEVAQSPRYKITEKSQAVAFWCDPISGHATLYWYRQILGQGPELLVQFQDESVVDDSQLPKDRFSAERLKGVDSTLKIQPAELGDSAMYLCASSHRDRGTDTQYFGPGTRLTVL.

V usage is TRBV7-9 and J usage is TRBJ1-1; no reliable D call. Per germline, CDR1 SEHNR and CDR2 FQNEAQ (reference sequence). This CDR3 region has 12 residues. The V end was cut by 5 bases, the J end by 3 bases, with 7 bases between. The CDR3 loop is CASSPMDTEAFF. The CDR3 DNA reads TGTGCCAGCAGCCCTATGGACACTGAAGCTTTCTTT.

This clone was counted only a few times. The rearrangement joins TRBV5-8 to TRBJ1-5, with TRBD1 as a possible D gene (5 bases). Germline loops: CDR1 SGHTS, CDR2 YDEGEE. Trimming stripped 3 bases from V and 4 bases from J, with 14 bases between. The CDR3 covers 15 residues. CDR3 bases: TGTGCCAGCAGCTCGGTGGCAGGGCCTAATCAGCCCCAGCATTTT. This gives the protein CASSSVAGPNQPQHF.

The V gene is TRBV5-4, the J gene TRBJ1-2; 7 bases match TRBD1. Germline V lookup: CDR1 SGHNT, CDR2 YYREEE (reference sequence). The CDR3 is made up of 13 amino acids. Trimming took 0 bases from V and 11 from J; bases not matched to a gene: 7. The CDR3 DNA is TGTGCCAGCAGCTTGGGGGACAGAAAGGGGTACACCTTC. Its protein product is CASSLGDRKGYTF.

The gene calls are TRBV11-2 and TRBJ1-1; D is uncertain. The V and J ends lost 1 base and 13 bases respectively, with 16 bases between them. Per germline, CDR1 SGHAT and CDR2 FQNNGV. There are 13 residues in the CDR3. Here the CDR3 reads CASSLVGFEGGFF. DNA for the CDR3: TGTGCCAGCAGCTTAGTTGGGTTCGAGGGAGGTTTCTTT.

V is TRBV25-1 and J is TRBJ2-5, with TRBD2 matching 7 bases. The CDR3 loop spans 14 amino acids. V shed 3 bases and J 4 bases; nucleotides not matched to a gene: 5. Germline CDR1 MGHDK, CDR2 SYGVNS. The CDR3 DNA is TGTGCCAGCAGTGAGGGGGGGGTTAGAGAGACCCAGTACTTC. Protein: CASSEGGVRETQYF.

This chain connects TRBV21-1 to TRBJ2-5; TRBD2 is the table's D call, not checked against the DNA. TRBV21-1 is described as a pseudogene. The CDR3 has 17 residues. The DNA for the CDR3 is TGTGCCAGCGGGCCCTGCGGGAGGCCCCGGGTTTCTGAGACCCAGTACTTC. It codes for CASGPCGRPRVSETQYF.

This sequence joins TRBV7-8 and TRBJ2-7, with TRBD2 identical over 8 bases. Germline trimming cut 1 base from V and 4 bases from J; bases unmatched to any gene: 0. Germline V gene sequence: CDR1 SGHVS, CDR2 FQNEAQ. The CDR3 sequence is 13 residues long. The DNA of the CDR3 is TGTGCCAGCAGCTTAGTAGCGGGATACGAGCAGTACTTC. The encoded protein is CASSLVAGYEQYF.

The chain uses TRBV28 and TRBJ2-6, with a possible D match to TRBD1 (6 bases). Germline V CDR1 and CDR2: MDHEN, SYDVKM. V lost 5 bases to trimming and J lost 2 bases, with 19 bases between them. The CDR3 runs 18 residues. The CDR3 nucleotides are TGTGCCAGCAGTATGACCCGGACAGCGTGGCCTGGGGCCAACGTCCTGACTTTC. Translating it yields CASSMTRTAWPGANVLTF. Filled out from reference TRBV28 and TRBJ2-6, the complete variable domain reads DVKVTQSSRYLVKRTGEKVFLECVQDMDHENMFWYRQDPGLGLRLIYFSYDVKMKEKGDIPEGYSVSREKKERFSLILESASTNQTSMYLCASSMTRTAWPGANVLTFGAGSRLTVL.

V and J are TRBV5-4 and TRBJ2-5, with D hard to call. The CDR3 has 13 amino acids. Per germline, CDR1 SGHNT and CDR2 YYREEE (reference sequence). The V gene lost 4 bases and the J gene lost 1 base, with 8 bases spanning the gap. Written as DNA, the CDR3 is TGTGCCAGCAGCCCGCGAACCCAAGAGACCCAGTACTTC. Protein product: CASSPRTQETQYF. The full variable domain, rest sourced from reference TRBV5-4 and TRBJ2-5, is ETGVTQSPTHLIKTRGQQVTLRCSSQSGHNTVSWYQQALGQGPQFIFQYYREEENGRGNFPPRFSGLQFPNYSSELNVNALELDDSALYLCASSPRTQETQYFGPGTRLLVL.

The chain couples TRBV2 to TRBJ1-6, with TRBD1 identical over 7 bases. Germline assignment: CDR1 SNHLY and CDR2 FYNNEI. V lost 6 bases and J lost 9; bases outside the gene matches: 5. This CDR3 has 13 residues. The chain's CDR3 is CASREDRLSPLHF. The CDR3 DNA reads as TGTGCCAGCAGGGAGGACAGGCTTTCACCCCTCCACTTT.

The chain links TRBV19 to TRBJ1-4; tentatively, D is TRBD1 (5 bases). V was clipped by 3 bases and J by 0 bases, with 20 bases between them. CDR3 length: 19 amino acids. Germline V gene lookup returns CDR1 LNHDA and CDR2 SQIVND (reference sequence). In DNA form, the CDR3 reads TGTGCCAGTAGTATCCAACCCCCAGGGATGATCGCAACTAATGAAAAACTGTTTTTT. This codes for CASSIQPPGMIATNEKLFF.

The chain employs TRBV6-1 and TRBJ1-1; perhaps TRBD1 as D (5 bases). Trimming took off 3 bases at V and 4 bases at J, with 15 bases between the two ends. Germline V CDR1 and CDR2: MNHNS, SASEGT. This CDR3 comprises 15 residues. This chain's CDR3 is CASSDRAVGGTEAFF. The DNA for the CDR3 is TGTGCCAGCAGTGACAGGGCGGTGGGTGGCACTGAAGCTTTCTTT.

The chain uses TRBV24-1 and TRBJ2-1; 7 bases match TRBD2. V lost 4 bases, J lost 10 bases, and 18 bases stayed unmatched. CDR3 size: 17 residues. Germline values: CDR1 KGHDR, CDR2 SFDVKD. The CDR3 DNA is TGTGCCACCAGTGACCGGGGCGGAAGGGAGGGCCTAGAGGAGCAGTTCTTC. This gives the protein CATSDRGGREGLEEQFF.

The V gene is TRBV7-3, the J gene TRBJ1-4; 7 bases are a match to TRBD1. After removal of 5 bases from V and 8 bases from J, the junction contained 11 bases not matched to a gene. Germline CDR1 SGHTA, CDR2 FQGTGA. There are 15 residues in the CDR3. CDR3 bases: TGTGCCAGCAGCCTCCAGGGGGGCGCTGGGGAAAAACTGTTTTTT. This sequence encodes CASSLQGGAGEKLFF.

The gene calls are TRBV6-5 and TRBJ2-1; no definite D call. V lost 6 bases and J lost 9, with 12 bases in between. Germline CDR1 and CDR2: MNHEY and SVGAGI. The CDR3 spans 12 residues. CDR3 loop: CASRVTSGEQFF. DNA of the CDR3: TGTGCCAGCAGGGTTACCTCGGGTGAGCAGTTCTTC.

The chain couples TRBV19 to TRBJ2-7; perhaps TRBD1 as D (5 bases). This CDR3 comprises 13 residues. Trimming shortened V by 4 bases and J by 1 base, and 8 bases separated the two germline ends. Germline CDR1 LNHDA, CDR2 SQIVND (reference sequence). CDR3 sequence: CASSRGFSYEQYF. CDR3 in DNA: TGTGCCAGTAGTAGGGGCTTTTCCTACGAGCAGTACTTC.

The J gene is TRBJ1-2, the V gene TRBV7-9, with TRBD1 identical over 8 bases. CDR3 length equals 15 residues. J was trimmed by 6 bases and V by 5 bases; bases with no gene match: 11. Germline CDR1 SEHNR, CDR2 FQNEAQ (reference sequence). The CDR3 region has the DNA TGTGCCAGCAGCCTCGCCGGCCAGGGGGCAGATGGCTACACCTTC. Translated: CASSLAGQGADGYTF.

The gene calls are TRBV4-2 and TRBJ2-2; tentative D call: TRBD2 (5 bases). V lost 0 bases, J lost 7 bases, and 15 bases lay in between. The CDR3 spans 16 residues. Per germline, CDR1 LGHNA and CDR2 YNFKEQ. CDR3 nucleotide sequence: TGTGCCAGCAGCCAAGAACAGCGGACTTTGGGCGGGGAGCTGTTTTTT. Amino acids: CASSQEQRTLGGELFF.

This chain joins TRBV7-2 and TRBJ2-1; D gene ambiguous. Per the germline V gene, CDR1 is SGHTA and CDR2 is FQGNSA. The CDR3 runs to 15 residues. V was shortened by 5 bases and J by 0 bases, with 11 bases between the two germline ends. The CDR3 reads CASSLPRGSYNEQFF. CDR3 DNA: TGTGCCAGCAGCCTTCCTAGAGGCTCCTACAATGAGCAGTTCTTC. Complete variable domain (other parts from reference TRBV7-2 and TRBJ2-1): GAGVSQSPSNKVTEKGKDVELRCDPISGHTALYWYRQSLGQGLEFLIYFQGNSAPDKSGLPSDRFSAERTGGSVSTLTIQRTQQEDSAVYLCASSLPRGSYNEQFFGPGTRLTVL.

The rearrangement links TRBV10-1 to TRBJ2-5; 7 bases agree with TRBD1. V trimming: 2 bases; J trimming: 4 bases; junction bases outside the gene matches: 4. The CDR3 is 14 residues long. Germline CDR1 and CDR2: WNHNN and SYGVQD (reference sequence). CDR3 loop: CASSEGTVTETQYF. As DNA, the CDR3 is TGCGCCAGCAGTGAGGGGACAGTCACAGAGACCCAGTACTTC.

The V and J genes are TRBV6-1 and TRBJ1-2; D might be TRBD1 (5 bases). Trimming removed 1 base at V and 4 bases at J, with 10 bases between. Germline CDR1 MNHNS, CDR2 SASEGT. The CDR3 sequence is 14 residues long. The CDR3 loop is CASSEGWGLYGYTF. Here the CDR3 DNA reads TGTGCCAGCAGTGAAGGCTGGGGCCTCTATGGCTACACCTTC.

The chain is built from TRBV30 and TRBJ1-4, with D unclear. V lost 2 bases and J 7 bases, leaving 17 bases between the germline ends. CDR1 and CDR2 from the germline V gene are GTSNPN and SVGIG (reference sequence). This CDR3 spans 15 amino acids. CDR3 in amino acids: CAWSSGYATGEKLFF. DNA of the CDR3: TGTGCCTGGAGTTCGGGGTACGCCACCGGTGAAAAACTGTTTTTT.

The CDR3 is CASSIAGRHEQYF. Written as DNA, the CDR3 is TGTGCCAGTAGTATCGCGGGGCGACACGAGCAGTACTTC. The rearrangement links TRBV19 to TRBJ2-7; possible D gene TRBD2, 6 bases. CDR3 size: 13 residues. CDR1 is LNHDA and CDR2 is SQIVND in the germline V gene (reference sequence). Trimming pared 3 bases from V and 5 bases from J, leaving 11 bases between.

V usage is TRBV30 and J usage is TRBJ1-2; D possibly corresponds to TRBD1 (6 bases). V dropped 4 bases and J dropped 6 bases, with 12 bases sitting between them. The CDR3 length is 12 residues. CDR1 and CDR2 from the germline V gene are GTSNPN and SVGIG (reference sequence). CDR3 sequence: CAWTQGFNGYTF. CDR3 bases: TGTGCCTGGACCCAGGGGTTTAATGGCTACACCTTC.

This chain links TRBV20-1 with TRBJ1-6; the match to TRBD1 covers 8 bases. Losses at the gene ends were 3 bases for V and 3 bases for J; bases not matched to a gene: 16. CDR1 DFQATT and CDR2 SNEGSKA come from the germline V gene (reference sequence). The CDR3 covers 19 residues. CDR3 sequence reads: CSASAGTGPREYYNSPLHF. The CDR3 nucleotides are TGCAGTGCTAGTGCCGGGACAGGCCCGAGAGAGTACTATAATTCACCCCTCCACTTT.

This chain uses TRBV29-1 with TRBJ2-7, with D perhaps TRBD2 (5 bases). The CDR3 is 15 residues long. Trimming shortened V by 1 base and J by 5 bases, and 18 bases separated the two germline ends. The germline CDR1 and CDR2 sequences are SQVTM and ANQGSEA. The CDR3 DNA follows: TGCAGCGTTGAAGTGACCGGGGTCACTGGGGACGAGCAGTACTTC. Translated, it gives CSVEVTGVTGDEQYF.

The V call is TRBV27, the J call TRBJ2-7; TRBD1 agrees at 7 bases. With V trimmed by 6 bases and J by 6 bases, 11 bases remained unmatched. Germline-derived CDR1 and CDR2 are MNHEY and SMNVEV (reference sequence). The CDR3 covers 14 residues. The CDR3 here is CASRRHRGSLEQYF. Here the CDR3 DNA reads TGTGCCAGCAGGCGCCACAGGGGCAGTCTCGAGCAGTACTTC.

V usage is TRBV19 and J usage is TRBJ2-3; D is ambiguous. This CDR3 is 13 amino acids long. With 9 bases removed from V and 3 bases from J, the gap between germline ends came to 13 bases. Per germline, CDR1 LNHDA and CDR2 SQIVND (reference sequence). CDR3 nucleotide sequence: TGTGCCAGCCAGCGAGGTAGTACAGATACGCAGTATTTT. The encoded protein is CASQRGSTDTQYF.

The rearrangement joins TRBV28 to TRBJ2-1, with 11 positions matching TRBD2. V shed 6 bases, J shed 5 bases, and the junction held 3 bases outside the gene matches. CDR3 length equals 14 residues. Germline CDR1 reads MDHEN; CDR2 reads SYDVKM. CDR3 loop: CASRGLAAHNEQFF. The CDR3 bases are TGTGCCAGCAGGGGACTAGCGGCTCACAATGAGCAGTTCTTC.